This T cell receptor (beta chain) was profiled in a study of blood T cell repertoires in COVID-19. At the level of the study: Nucleic acid was either cDNA or gDNA, and it came from T cells, B-cell-depleted T cells, or PBMCs.

Original processing methods: Reference gene primer amplification yielded estimated nucleated cell counts. Repertoires were generated with immunoSEQ multiplex PCR, while TCRdb's copy carries only in-frame clones and drops some. V and J calls and clone size are given by that table; D and trimming were obtained from the DNA. Of 360,000 or so clones detected, approximately 89% appear once; the ten largest clones hold 1.7%. This clone was counted only a few times. Participants were aged about 18 to 100 years, lived in over 20 US areas, and enrolled virtually. Symptom resolution, clearance, or two negative PCRs marked the recovered donors of Cohort 3. CDR3 size: 16 residues. V was clipped by 5 bases and J by 4 bases, with 20 bases between them. CDR1 and CDR2 (germline): LNHDA, SQIVND (reference sequence).

The sequence derives from a woman under 40 who had recovered from COVID-19. The V and J genes are TRBV19 and TRBJ1-1, with D perhaps TRBD1 (5 bases). The sample comprised PBMCs or T cells enriched from blood (not recorded which). The CDR3 spells CASSGRVSFTGTEAFF. The CDR3 DNA follows: TGTGCCAGTAGTGGCAGGGTTTCCTTTACGGGCACTGAAGCTTTCTTT.